This TCR beta chain was identified during a study of blood T cell repertoires in COVID-19. The CDR3 totals 14 residues. CDR1 and CDR2 from the germline V gene are LNHDA and SQIVND (reference sequence). The junction had 11 bases not matched to a gene; V was cut back by 5 bases and J by 7 bases. This clone has just a few counts. The table came from immunoSEQ multiplex PCR; TCRdb's copy has only in-frame clones and leaves some out. The sample lists approximately 130,000 clones, about 88% seen once, with under 2.5% in the top ten. Sequences were obtained from PBMCs or T cells enriched from blood (not recorded which). The chain joins TRBV19 to TRBJ2-7, with 7 bases aligning to TRBD1. The clonotype comes from a woman between 50 and 59 years old who had recovered from COVID-19. This chain's CDR3 is CASSPRQGSREQYF. The DNA for the CDR3 is TGTGCCAGTAGTCCCAGACAGGGATCGAGGGAGCAGTACTTC.